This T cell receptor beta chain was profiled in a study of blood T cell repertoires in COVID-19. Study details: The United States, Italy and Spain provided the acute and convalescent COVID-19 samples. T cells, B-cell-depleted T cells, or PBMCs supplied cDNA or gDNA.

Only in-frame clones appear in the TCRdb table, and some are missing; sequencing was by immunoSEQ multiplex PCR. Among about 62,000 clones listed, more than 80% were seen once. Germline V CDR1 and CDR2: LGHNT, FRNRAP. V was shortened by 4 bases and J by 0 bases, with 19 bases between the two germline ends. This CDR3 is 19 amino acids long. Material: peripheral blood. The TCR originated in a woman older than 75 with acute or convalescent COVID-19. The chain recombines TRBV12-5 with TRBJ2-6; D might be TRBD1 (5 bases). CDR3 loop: CASGSTYDSEHSGANVLTF. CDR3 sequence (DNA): TGTGCTAGTGGTTCAACTTATGACAGCGAACACTCTGGGGCCAACGTCCTGACTTTC.